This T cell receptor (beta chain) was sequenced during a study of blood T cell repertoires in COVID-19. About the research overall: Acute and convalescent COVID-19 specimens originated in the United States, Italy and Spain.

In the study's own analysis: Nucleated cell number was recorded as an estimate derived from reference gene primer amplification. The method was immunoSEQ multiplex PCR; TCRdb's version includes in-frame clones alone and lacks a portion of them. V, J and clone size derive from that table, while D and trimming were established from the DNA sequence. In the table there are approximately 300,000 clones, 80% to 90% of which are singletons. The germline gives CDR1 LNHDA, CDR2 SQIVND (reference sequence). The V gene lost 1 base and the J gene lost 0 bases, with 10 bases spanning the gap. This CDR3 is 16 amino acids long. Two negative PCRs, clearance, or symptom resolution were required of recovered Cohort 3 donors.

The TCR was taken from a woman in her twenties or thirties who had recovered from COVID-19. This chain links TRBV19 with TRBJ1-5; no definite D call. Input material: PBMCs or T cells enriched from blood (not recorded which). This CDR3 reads CASSIVDGYSNQPQHF. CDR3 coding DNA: TGTGCCAGTAGTATAGTTGACGGGTATAGCAATCAGCCCCAGCATTTT. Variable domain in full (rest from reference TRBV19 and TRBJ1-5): DGGITQSPKYLFRKEGQNVTLSCEQNLNHDAMYWYRQDPGQGLRLIYYSQIVNDFQKGDIAEGYSVSREKKESFPLTVTSAQKNPTAFYLCASSIVDGYSNQPQHFGDGTRLSIL.